Here is one T cell receptor (beta chain) with its context. The antigen is not known. This entry comes from a study of T cell repertoires in cytomegalovirus infection. Each CDR3 protein is one row after TCRdb ran MiXCR on the reads. This table holds roughly 300,000 distinct CDR3 sequences, around a tenth found once. This CDR3 region has 13 residues. Trimming cost V 7 bases and J 5 bases, with 18 bases left between them. Germline CDR1 reads SQVTM; CDR2 reads ANQGSEA. Overall study findings and caveats: Accumulated public TCR beta family frequency recognized individuals carrying CMV together with the relevant HLA.

This sequence joins TRBV29-1 and TRBJ2-7, with D perhaps matching TRBD1 (6 bases). This sequence was found in a human donor in good health (CMV status not recorded). Some clones in this sample may be carry-over from other donors' samples. The specimen sequenced was PBMCs. CDR3 sequence (DNA): TGCAGCGCCTGGTCAGGGGCCGTTGACGAGCAGTACTTC. This codes for CSAWSGAVDEQYF.